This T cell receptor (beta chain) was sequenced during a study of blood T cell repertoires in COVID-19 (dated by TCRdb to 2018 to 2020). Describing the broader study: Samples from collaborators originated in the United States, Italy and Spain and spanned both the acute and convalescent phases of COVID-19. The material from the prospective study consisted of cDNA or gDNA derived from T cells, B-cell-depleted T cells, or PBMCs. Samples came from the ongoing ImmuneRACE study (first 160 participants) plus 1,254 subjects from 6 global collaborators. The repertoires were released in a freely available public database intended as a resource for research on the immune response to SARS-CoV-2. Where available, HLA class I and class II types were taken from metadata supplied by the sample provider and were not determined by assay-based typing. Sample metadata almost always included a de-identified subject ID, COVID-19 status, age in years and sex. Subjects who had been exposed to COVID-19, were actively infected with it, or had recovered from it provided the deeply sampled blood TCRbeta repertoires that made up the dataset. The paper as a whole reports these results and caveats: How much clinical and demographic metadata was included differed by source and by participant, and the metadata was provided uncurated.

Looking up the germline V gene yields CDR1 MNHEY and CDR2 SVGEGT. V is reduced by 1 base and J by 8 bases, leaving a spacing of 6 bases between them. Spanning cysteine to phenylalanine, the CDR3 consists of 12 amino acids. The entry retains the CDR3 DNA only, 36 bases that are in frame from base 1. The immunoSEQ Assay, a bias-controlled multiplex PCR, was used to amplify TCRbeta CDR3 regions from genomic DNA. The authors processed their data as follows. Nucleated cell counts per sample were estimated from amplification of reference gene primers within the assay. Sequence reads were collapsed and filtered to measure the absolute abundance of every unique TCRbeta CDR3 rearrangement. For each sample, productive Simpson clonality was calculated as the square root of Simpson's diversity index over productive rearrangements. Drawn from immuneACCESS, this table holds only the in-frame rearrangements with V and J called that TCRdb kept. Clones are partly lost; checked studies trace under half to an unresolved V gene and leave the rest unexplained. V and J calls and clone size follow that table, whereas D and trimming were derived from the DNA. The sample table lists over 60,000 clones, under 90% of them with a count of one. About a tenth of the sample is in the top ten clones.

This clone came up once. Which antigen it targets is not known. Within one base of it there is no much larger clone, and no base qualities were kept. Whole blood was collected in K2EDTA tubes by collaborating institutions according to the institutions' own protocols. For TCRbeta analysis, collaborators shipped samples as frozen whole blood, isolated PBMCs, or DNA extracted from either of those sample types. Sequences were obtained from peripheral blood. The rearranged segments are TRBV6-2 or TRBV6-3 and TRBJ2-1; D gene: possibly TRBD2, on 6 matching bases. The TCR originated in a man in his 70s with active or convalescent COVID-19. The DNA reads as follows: TGTGCCAGCAGTTACTGGGAGGATGAGCAGTTCTTC. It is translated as CASSYWEDEQFF.